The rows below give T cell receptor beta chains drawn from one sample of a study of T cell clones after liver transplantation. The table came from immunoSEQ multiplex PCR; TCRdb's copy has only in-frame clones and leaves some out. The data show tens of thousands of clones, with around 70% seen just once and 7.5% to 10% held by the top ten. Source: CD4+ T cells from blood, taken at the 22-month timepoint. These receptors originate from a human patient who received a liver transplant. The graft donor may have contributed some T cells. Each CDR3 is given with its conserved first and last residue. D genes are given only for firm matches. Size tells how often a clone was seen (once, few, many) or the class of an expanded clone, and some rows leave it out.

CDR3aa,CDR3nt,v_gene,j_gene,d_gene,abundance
CASTSRRGRTDTQYF,TGTGCCAGCACCAGCAGGCGGGGGCGCACAGATACGCAGTATTTT,TRBV5-5,TRBJ2-3,-,-
CASSLGVAGASTDTQYF,TGTGCCAGCAGCTTAGGGGTAGCGGGGGCTAGCACAGATACGCAGTATTTT,TRBV7-7,TRBJ2-3,TRBD2,once
CASSLGRAATNEKLFF,TGCGCCAGCAGCTTGGGTAGGGCGGCAACTAATGAAAAACTGTTTTTT,TRBV5-1,TRBJ1-4,-,-
CASTARSGGGAKNIQYF,TGTGCCAGCACCGCCAGGAGCGGAGGGGGAGCCAAAAACATTCAGTACTTC,TRBV5-5,TRBJ2-4,-,few
CASTSWTGGKDTQYF,TGTGCCAGTACCTCATGGACAGGGGGCAAAGATACGCAGTATTTT,TRBV19,TRBJ2-3,TRBD1,-
CASSPRGGVNTEAFF,TGTGCCAGCAGCCCCAGGGGGGGAGTGAACACTGAAGCTTTCTTT,TRBV4-2,TRBJ1-1,TRBD1,-
CASSSSAGGAKNIQYF,TGTGCCAGCAGTTCCTCGGCGGGGGGAGCCAAAAACATTCAGTACTTC,TRBV28,TRBJ2-4,TRBD2,once
CASSTRLAGVSYEQYF,TGTGCCAGTAGTACCCGGCTAGCGGGGGTCTCCTACGAGCAGTACTTC,TRBV19,TRBJ2-7,TRBD2,-
CASSVGEGRTEAFF,TGTGCCAGCAGCGTAGGGGAGGGGCGAACTGAAGCTTTCTTT,TRBV9,TRBJ1-1,-,few
CASSLQDRSNEKLFF,TGCGCCAGCAGCTTACAGGACAGATCTAATGAAAAACTGTTTTTT,TRBV5-1,TRBJ1-4,-,once
CASSLRTGNTEAFF,TGCGCCAGCAGCTTGAGGACGGGGAACACTGAAGCTTTCTTT,TRBV5-1,TRBJ1-1,-,-
CASSEENYGYTF,TGTGCCAGCAGTGAGGAGAACTATGGCTACACCTTC,TRBV2,TRBJ1-2,-,-
CASSSDRGTEAFF,TGTGCCAGCAGCTCCGACAGGGGGACTGAAGCTTTCTTT,TRBV7-8,TRBJ1-1,TRBD1,once
CASSYLQGASGQYF,TGTGCCAGCAGTTACTTGCAGGGGGCGTCGGGGCAGTACTTC,TRBV6-5,TRBJ2-7,TRBD1,-
CAWATGLNTGELFF,TGTGCCTGGGCGACAGGGCTTAACACCGGGGAGCTGTTTTTT,TRBV30,TRBJ2-2,TRBD1,-
CASSLAGGGSYEQYF,TGTGCCAGCAGCTTAGCGGGGGGCGGGTCCTACGAGCAGTACTTC,TRBV11-2,TRBJ2-7,-,-
CASSSSDRGNTEAFF,TGTGCCAGCAGCTCCTCAGACAGGGGTAACACTGAAGCTTTCTTT,TRBV11-2,TRBJ1-1,TRBD1,-
CASRKSSGANVLTF,TGTGCCAGCAGAAAGTCCTCTGGGGCCAACGTCCTGACTTTC,TRBV7-3,TRBJ2-6,-,-
CASSLDRRRGQFF,TGTGCCAGCAGCCTCGACAGGCGGCGAGGGCAGTTCTTC,TRBV7-9,TRBJ2-1,-,-
CAISETGNTEAFF,TGTGCCATCAGTGAGACAGGGAACACTGAAGCTTTCTTT,TRBV10-3,TRBJ1-1,-,-
CASSKTGLTIGDTQYF,TGTGCCAGTAGCAAGACGGGACTAACAATCGGAGATACGCAGTATTTT,TRBV19,TRBJ2-3,TRBD2,-
CASSPPQGASNQPQHF,TGTGCCAGCAGTCCTCCACAGGGGGCAAGCAATCAGCCCCAGCATTTT,TRBV28,TRBJ1-5,TRBD1,-
CASNPLRVGGRAILYGYTF,TGTGCCAGCAACCCCCTGAGGGTGGGCGGCCGGGCGATCCTCTATGGCTACACCTTC,TRBV5-6,TRBJ1-2,-,few
CASSKARKNRENYGYTF,TGTGCCAGCAGCAAAGCGCGAAAAAACAGGGAAAACTATGGCTACACCTTC,TRBV21-1,TRBJ1-2,-,-
CASSGDSSYEQYF,TGTGCCAGCTCAGGGGACAGCTCCTACGAGCAGTACTTC,TRBV18,TRBJ2-7,TRBD1,-
CASSRAGTGGTEAFF,TGTGCCAGCTCACGAGCCGGGACAGGGGGCACTGAAGCTTTCTTT,TRBV18,TRBJ1-1,TRBD1,-
CSGNRGGYNEQFF,TGCAGCGGTAACAGGGGGGGCTACAATGAGCAGTTCTTC,TRBV29-1,TRBJ2-1,-,-
CASLLSSGANVLTF,TGTGCCAGCCTCCTCAGCTCTGGGGCCAACGTCCTGACTTTC,TRBV28,TRBJ2-6,-,-
CASKKDPPWNEQFF,TGTGCCAGCAAGAAGGATCCACCTTGGAATGAGCAGTTCTTC,TRBV6-1,TRBJ2-1,-,-
CASSSDTLLELFF,TGTGCCAGCAGCTCAGACACCTTATTGGAGCTGTTTTTT,TRBV7-9,TRBJ2-2,-,-
CASSRDYAAGELFF,TGCGCCAGCAGTCGGGACTACGCGGCCGGGGAGCTGTTTTTT,TRBV10-1,TRBJ2-2,TRBD2,medium-sized
CASSPGGRAGGSEKLFF,TGTGCCAGCAGCCCTGGTGGTAGGGCAGGGGGAAGTGAAAAACTGTTTTTT,TRBV5-6,TRBJ1-4,TRBD1,-
CASSTDGNSYEQYF,TGTGCCAGTAGTACGGACGGAAACTCCTACGAGCAGTACTTC,TRBV19,TRBJ2-7,-,once
CASSTRPGDTQYF,TGCGCCAGCAGCACCCGCCCAGGAGATACGCAGTATTTT,TRBV5-1,TRBJ2-3,-,-
CASSYLGQGNIQYF,TGTGCCAGCAGTTATCTGGGGCAGGGAAACATTCAGTACTTC,TRBV6-6,TRBJ2-4,-,-
CASSLVVGRAGELFF,TGTGCCAGCAGCTTAGTGGTGGGTCGGGCCGGGGAGCTGTTTTTT,TRBV7-2,TRBJ2-2,-,-
CASSSTVGESKF,TGTGCCAGCAGCTCCACGGTAGGGGAGTCAAAATTT,TRBV7-9,TRBJ2-3,-,-
CASSAQSNQPQHF,TGTGCCAGCAGTGCACAGAGCAATCAGCCCCAGCATTTT,TRBV6-4,TRBJ1-5,-,-
CASSVDLVGRGSTDTQYF,TGTGCCAGCAGCGTAGACCTCGTAGGGCGGGGGTCCACAGATACGCAGTATTTT,TRBV9,TRBJ2-3,TRBD2,-
CASSTDRDTALGDEQFF,TGTGCCAGCAGCACAGACAGGGATACGGCCCTTGGTGACGAGCAGTTCTTC,TRBV21-1,TRBJ2-1,-,-
CAISPDPNYGYTF,TGTGCCATCAGTCCAGACCCTAACTATGGCTACACCTTC,TRBV10-3,TRBJ1-2,-,-
CASSDRVDIQYF,TGTGCCAGCAGTGACAGGGTGGACATTCAGTACTTC,TRBV6-1,TRBJ2-4,-,-
CASSWTRGTEAFF,TGTGCCAGCAGCTGGACCCGGGGAACTGAAGCTTTCTTT,TRBV28,TRBJ1-1,-,-
CASSISRDPTDTQYF,TGTGCCAGTAGTATATCTCGGGATCCCACAGATACGCAGTATTTT,TRBV19,TRBJ2-3,-,-
CAILDIPGESSYNSPLHF,TGTGCCATCCTGGATATTCCAGGGGAGAGCTCCTATAATTCACCCCTCCACTTT,TRBV2,TRBJ1-6,-,-
CASSEPPRRTTEAFF,TGTGCCAGCAGTGAACCCCCCCGGAGGACGACTGAAGCTTTCTTT,TRBV6-1,TRBJ1-1,-,-
CASSLRQGGTEAFF,TGTGCCAGCAGCTTAAGACAGGGAGGCACTGAAGCTTTCTTT,TRBV7-2,TRBJ1-1,TRBD1,-
CASSQESRPLYEQYF,TGTGCCAGCAGCCAAGAGTCTCGTCCCCTCTACGAGCAGTACTTC,TRBV4-2,TRBJ2-7,-,-
CASRHFYARGYEQYF,TGTGCCAGCAGACACTTTTATGCCAGGGGCTACGAGCAGTACTTC,TRBV27,TRBJ2-7,-,few
CASSLGREMSSPLHF,TGTGCCAGCAGCTTGGGGAGAGAGATGAGTTCACCCCTCCACTTT,TRBV5-4,TRBJ1-6,-,once
CASSFHRVGKLFF,TGTGCCAGCAGTTTCCACAGGGTGGGAAAACTGTTTTTT,TRBV28,TRBJ1-4,-,once
CASSSRIGSYEQYF,TGTGCCAGCAGCTCCAGGATAGGCTCCTACGAGCAGTACTTC,TRBV5-6,TRBJ2-7,-,-
CASSLRTGGVDTQYF,TGTGCCAGCAGCTTAAGGACAGGGGGCGTAGATACGCAGTATTTT,TRBV7-7,TRBJ2-3,TRBD1,-
CASSPGRNSGNTIYF,TGTGCCAGTAGCCCGGGACGGAACTCTGGAAACACCATATATTTT,TRBV19,TRBJ1-3,-,once
CASSVGMTGGYEKLFF,TGTGCCAGCAGCGTAGGAATGACAGGGGGCTATGAAAAACTGTTTTTT,TRBV9,TRBJ1-4,TRBD1,-
CASSLLSQGAGSPLHF,TGTGCCAGCAGTTTATTGAGTCAGGGGGCAGGTTCACCCCTCCACTTT,TRBV27,TRBJ1-6,TRBD1,few